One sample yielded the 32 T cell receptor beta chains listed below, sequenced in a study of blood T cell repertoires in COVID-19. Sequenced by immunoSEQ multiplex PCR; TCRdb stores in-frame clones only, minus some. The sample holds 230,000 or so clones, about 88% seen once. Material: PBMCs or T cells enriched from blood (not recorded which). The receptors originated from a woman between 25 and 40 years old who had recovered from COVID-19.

CDR3 in amino acids: CASSQPPRGTDTQYF. CDR3 in DNA: TGTGCCAGCAGTCAACCACCGAGGGGCACAGATACGCAGTATTTT. The V gene is TRBV28, the J gene TRBJ2-3; D is perhaps TRBD2 (5 bases). Germline V gives CDR1 MDHEN, CDR2 SYDVKM. Trimming took off 5 bases at V and 1 base at J, with 13 bases between the two ends. The length of the CDR3 is 15 residues.

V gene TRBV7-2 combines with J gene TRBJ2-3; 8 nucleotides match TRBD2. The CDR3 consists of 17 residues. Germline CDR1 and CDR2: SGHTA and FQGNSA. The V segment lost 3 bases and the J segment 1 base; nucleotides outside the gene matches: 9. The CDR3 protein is CASSLAGGGRGTDTQYF. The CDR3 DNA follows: TGTGCCAGCAGCTTGGCCGGCGGGGGGAGGGGCACAGATACGCAGTATTTT.

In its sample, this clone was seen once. The CDR3 DNA reads as TGTGCCAGCGGGATACAGGGTTTGAACACTGAAGCTTTCTTT. Protein sequence: CASGIQGLNTEAFF. The chain links TRBV6-5 to TRBJ1-1, with D maybe TRBD1 (6 bases). The CDR3 has 14 amino acids. Trimming cost V 8 bases and J 0 bases, with 13 bases left between them. Germline loops: CDR1 MNHEY, CDR2 SVGAGI.

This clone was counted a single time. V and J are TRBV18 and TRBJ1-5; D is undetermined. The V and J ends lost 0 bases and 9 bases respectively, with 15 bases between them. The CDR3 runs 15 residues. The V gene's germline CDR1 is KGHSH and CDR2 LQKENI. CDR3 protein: CASSPPPLARGPQHF. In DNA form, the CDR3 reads TGTGCCAGCTCACCACCTCCCCTAGCCCGCGGGCCCCAGCATTTT.

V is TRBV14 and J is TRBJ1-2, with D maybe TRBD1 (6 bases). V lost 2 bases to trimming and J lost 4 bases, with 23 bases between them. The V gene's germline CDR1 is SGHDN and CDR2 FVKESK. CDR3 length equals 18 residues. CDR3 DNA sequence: TGTGCCAGCAGCCAAAGTAGGTCGCAGGGGAGATCGGGCTATGGCTACACCTTC. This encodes CASSQSRSQGRSGYGYTF. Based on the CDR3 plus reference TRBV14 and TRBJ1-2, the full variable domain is EAGVTQFPSHSVIEKGQTVTLRCDPISGHDNLYWYRRVMGKEIKFLLHFVKESKQDESGMPNNRFLAERTGGTYSTLKVQPAELEDSGVYFCASSQSRSQGRSGYGYTFGSGTRLTVV.

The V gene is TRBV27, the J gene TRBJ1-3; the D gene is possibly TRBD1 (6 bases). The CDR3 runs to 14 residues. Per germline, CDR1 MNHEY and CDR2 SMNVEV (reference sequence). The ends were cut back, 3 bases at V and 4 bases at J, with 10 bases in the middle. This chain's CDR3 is CASSFRGFGNTIYF. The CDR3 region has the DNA TGTGCCAGCAGTTTCAGGGGTTTCGGAAACACCATATATTTT.

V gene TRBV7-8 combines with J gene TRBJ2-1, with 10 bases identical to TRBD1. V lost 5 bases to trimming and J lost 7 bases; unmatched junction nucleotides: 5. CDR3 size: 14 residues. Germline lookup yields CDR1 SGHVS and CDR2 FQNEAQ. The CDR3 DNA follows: TGTGCCAGCAGCCCATGGACAGGGGGAAATGAGCAGTTCTTC. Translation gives CASSPWTGGNEQFF.

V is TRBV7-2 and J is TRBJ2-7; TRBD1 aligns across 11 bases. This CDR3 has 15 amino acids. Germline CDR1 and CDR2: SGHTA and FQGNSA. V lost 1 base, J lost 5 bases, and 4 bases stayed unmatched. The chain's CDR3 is CASSLDRDRGDEQYF. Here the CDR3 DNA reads TGTGCCAGCAGCTTAGACCGGGACAGGGGGGACGAGCAGTACTTC.

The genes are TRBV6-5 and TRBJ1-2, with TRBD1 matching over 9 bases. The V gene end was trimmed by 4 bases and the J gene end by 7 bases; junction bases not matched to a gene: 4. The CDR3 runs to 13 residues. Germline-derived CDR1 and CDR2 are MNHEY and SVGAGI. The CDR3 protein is CASSFTGGGGYTF. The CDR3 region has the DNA TGTGCCAGCAGTTTTACAGGGGGCGGTGGCTACACCTTC.

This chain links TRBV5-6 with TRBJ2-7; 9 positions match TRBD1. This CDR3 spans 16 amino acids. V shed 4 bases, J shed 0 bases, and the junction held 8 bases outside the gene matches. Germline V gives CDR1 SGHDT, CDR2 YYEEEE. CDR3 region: CASSPGTGRVSYEQYF. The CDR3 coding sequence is TGTGCCAGCAGCCCGGGGACAGGGAGGGTCTCCTACGAGCAGTACTTC.

This CDR3 reads CASSTQGATEAFF. The CDR3 coding sequence is TGTGCCAGTAGTACCCAGGGTGCCACTGAAGCTTTCTTT. The chain carries TRBV19 and TRBJ1-1, with a possible D match to TRBD1 (5 bases). The CDR3 runs 13 residues. V lost 4 bases and J lost 4, with 10 bases in between. Germline CDR1 reads LNHDA; CDR2 reads SQIVND (reference sequence).

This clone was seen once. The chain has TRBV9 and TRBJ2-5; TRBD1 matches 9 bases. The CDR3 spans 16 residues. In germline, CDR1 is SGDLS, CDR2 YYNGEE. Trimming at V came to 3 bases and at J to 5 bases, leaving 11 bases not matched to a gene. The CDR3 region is CASSAGTGWLEETQYF. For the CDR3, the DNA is TGTGCCAGCAGCGCCGGGACAGGGTGGTTGGAGGAGACCCAGTACTTC.

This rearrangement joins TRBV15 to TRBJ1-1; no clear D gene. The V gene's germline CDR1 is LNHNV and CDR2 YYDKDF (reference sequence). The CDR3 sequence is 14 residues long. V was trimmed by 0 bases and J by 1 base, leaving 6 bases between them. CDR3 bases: TGTGCCACCAGCAGAGATAGAGGGAACACTGAAGCTTTCTTT. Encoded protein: CATSRDRGNTEAFF.

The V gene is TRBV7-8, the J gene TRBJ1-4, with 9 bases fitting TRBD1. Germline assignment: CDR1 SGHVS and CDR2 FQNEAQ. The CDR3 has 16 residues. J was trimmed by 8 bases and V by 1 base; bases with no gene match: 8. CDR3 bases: TGTGCCAGCAGCTTAGGTGTGGGACAGGGTAGAGAAAAACTGTTTTTT. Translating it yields CASSLGVGQGREKLFF.

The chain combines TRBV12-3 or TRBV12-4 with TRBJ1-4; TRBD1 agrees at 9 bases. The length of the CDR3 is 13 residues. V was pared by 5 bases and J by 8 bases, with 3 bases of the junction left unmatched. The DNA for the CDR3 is TGTGCCAGCAGTACAACAGGGGGCGAAAAACTGTTTTTT. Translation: CASSTTGGEKLFF.

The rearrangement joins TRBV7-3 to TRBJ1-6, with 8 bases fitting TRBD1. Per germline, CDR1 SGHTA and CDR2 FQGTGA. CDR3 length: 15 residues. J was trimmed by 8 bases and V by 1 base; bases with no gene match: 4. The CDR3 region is CASSLRATGDSPLHF. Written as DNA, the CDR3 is TGTGCCAGCAGCTTAAGGGCGACAGGGGATTCACCCCTCCACTTT.

The CDR3 DNA follows: TGCAGCGTTGGTTCGGACCGGGGGGCCTACGAGCAGTACTTC. Its translation: CSVGSDRGAYEQYF. The gene calls are TRBV29-1 and TRBJ2-7, with 7 positions matching TRBD2. V shed 4 bases, J shed 2 bases, and the junction held 8 bases outside the gene matches. CDR1 and CDR2 (germline): SQVTM, ANQGSEA. The CDR3 covers 14 residues.

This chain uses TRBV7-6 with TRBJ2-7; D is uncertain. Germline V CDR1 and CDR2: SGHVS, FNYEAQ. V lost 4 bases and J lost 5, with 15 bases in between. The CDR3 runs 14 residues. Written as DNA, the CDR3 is TGTGCCAGCAGCTCTAGTAGGTCGGCAAACGAGCAGTACTTC. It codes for CASSSSRSANEQYF.

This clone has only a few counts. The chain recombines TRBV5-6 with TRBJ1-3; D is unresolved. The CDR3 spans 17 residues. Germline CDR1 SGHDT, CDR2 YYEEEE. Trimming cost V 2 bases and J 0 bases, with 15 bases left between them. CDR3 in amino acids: CASSFVSRPSSGNTIYF. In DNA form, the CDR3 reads TGTGCCAGCAGCTTTGTGAGCAGGCCAAGCTCTGGAAACACCATATATTTT. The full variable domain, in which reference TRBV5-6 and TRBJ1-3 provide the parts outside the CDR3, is DAGVTQSPTHLIKTRGQQVTLRCSPKSGHDTVSWYQQALGQGPQFIFQYYEEEERQRGNFPDRFSGHQFPNYSSELNVNALLLGDSALYLCASSFVSRPSSGNTIYFGEGSWLTVV.

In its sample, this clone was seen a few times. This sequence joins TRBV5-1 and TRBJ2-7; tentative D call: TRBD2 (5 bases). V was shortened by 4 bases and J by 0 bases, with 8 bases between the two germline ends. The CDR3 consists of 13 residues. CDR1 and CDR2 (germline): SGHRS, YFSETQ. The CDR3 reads CASSDRDSYEQYF. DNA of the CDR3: TGCGCCAGCAGCGACCGGGACTCCTACGAGCAGTACTTC.

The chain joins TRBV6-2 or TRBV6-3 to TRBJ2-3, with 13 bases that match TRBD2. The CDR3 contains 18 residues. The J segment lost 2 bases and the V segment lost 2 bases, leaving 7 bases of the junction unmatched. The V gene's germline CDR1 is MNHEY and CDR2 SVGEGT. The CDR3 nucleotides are TGTGCCAGCAGTTACGTTTCAGGACTAGCGGGGGACACAGATACGCAGTATTTT. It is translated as CASSYVSGLAGDTDTQYF.

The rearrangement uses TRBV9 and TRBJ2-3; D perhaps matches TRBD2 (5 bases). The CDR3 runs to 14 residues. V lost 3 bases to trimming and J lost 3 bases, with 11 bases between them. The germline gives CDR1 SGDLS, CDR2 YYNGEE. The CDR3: CASSDQEETDTQYF. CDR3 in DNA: TGTGCCAGCAGCGATCAGGAGGAGACAGATACGCAGTATTTT.

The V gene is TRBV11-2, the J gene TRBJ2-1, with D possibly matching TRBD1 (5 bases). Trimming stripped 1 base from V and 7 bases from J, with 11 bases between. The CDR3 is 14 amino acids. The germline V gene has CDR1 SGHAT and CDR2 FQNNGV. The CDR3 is CASSLVPGFNEQFF. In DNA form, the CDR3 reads TGTGCCAGCAGCTTAGTTCCAGGGTTTAATGAGCAGTTCTTC.

CDR3 DNA: TGTGCCAGCAGTTTGGGGGGGCCCTCGTTCAACACCGGGGAGCTGTTTTTT. Amino acid sequence: CASSLGGPSFNTGELFF. The genes are TRBV6-2 or TRBV6-3 and TRBJ2-2; TRBD2 might be the D (7 bases). V lost 4 bases and J 2 bases, leaving 17 bases between the germline ends. In germline, CDR1 is MNHEY, CDR2 SVGEGT. This CDR3 region has 17 residues.

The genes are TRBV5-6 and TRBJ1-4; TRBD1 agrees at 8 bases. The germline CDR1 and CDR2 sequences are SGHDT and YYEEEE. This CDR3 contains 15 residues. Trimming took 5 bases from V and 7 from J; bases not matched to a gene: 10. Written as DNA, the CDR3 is TGTGCCAGCAGTCCTCGGACAGGGCGGGGTGAAAAACTGTTTTTT. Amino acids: CASSPRTGRGEKLFF.

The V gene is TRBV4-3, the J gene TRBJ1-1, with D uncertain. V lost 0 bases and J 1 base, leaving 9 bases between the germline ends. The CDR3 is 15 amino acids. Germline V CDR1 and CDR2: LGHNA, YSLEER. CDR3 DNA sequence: TGCGCCAGCAGCCAAGATCGAGGCCCGAACACTGAAGCTTTCTTT. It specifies CASSQDRGPNTEAFF.

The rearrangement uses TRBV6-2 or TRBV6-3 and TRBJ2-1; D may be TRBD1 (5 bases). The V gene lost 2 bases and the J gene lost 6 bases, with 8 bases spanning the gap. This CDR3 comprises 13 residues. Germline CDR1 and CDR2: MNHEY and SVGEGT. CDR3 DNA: TGTGCCAGCAGTTACGGGGCAGGCAATGAGCAGTTCTTC. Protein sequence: CASSYGAGNEQFF.

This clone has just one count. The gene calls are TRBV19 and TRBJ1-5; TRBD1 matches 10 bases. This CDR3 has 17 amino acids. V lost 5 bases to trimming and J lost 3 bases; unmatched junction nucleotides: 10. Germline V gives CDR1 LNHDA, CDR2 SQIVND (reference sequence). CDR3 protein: CASSLGTGVILNQPQHF. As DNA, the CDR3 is TGTGCCAGTAGTTTAGGGACAGGGGTAATACTCAATCAGCCCCAGCATTTT.

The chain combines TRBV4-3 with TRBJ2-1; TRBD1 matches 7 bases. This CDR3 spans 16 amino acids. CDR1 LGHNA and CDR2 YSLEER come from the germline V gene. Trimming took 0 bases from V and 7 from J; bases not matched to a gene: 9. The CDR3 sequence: CASSQDPSRGPNEQFF. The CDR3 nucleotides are TGCGCCAGCAGCCAAGACCCGAGTAGGGGGCCAAATGAGCAGTTCTTC.

The CDR3 region is CASSSRQGPYNEQFF. The DNA for the CDR3 is TGTGCCAGCAGCTCTCGACAGGGTCCCTACAATGAGCAGTTCTTC. J is TRBJ2-1 and V is TRBV11-3; TRBD1 agrees at 7 bases. The ends lost 4 bases at V and 2 bases at J; junction bases unmatched: 5. CDR3 length equals 15 residues. Germline values: CDR1 SGHNT, CDR2 YENEEA.

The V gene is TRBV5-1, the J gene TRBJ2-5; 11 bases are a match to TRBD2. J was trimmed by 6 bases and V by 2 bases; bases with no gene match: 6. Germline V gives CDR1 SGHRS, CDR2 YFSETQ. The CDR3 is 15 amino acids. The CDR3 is CASSFIGTSGKTQYF. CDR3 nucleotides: TGCGCCAGCAGCTTTATAGGGACTAGCGGAAAGACCCAGTACTTC.

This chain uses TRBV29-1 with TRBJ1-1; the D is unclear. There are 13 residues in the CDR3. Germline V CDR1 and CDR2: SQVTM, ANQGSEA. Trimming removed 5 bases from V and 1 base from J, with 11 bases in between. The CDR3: CSVLYLPNTEAFF. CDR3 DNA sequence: TGCAGCGTTCTCTATTTACCGAACACTGAAGCTTTCTTT. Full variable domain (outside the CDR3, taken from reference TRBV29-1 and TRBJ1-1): SAVISQKPSRDICQRGTSLTIQCQVDSQVTMMFWYRQQPGQSLTLIATANQGSEATYESGFVIDKFPISRPNLTFSTLTVSNMSPEDSSIYLCSVLYLPNTEAFFGQGTRLTVV.